This TCR beta chain was captured by sequencing in a study of blood T cell repertoires in COVID-19. Study-level background: Sources were T cells, B-cell-depleted T cells, or PBMCs; the material itself was cDNA or gDNA.

Enrollment of patients from Seattle took place during active infection, with longitudinal follow-up. The CDR3 extends over 14 amino acids. Trimming cost V 3 bases and J 6 bases, with 9 bases left between them. Germline V gene lookup returns CDR1 SGHTA and CDR2 FQGTGA. Some clones are missing from TCRdb's copy, which holds only in-frame ones; the method was immunoSEQ multiplex PCR. The sample has over 150,000 clones, approximately 85% seen once. The sample comprised peripheral blood. The chain recombines TRBV7-3 with TRBJ1-6; D remains unclear. The clonotype originates from a man aged 55 to 70 with COVID-19, enrolled during active disease. The CDR3 coding sequence is TGTGCCAGCAGCTTTTCGAGGGCTAATTCACCCCTCCACTTT. Its translation is CASSFSRANSPLHF.